Listed below are T cell receptor beta chains from one sample, sequenced in a study of T cells after yellow fever vaccination. TCRdb re-derived calls from the 5' RACE reads in MiXCR, one entry per CDR3 protein. The sample yields 100,000 to 150,000 distinct CDR3 sequences, about 8.8% seen once. This specimen was CD8+ T cells sorted from PBMCs, taken on the day of the yellow fever booster vaccination. These receptors all come from a man aged 18 to 35 who received the YFV17D yellow fever vaccine. The CDR3 runs from the conserved cysteine through the conserved F or W. The D gene is left open where the match is weak. Some rows mark clone size as missing; the rest say once, few, many or name a class of expanded clone.

CDR3nt: TGTGCCAGCAGCCAATGGCAGAATAATTCACCCCTCCACTTT
CDR3aa: CASSQWQNNSPLHF
j_gene: TRBJ1-6
abundance: -
d_gene: -
v_gene: TRBV4-2

CDR3nt: TGTGCCAGCAGCCAAGATAAGGGACTAGCATGGGATACGCAGTATTTT
CDR3aa: CASSQDKGLAWDTQYF
j_gene: TRBJ2-3
abundance: few
d_gene: TRBD2
v_gene: TRBV3-1

CDR3nt: TGTGCCAGCAGCCCTGAAGGTACAGGAGAAAGCTTC
CDR3aa: CASSPEGTGESF
j_gene: TRBJ1-2
abundance: -
d_gene: -
v_gene: TRBV7-9

CDR3nt: TGTGCCAGCAGACTAGCGGGATCCTTGAACAATGAGCAGTTCTTC
CDR3aa: CASRLAGSLNNEQFF
j_gene: TRBJ2-1
abundance: many
d_gene: TRBD2
v_gene: TRBV28

CDR3nt: TGTGCCAGCAGCTTCGGGGAGACCTATGGCTACACCTTC
CDR3aa: CASSFGETYGYTF
j_gene: TRBJ1-2
abundance: -
d_gene: -
v_gene: TRBV7-2

CDR3nt: TGTGCCAGCAGCGCCCCGGGGGTTAGCTCCTACAATGAGCAGTTCTTC
CDR3aa: CASSAPGVSSYNEQFF
j_gene: TRBJ2-1
abundance: few
d_gene: -
v_gene: TRBV11-2

CDR3nt: TGTGCCAGCAGCCCGGAAGGAGGACTAGCGGGGGGATTGTCGGGGTCCTACAATGAGCAGTTCTTC
CDR3aa: CASSPEGGLAGGLSGSYNEQFF
j_gene: TRBJ2-1
abundance: few
d_gene: TRBD2
v_gene: TRBV7-2

CDR3nt: TGTGCCAGCAGCTTCCCCGACAGGGCAGATGGCTACACCTTC
CDR3aa: CASSFPDRADGYTF
j_gene: TRBJ1-2
abundance: -
d_gene: TRBD1
v_gene: TRBV7-8

CDR3nt: TGTGCCAGCAGTTACTCCGACAGGAACACTGAAGCTTTCTTT
CDR3aa: CASSYSDRNTEAFF
j_gene: TRBJ1-1
abundance: many
d_gene: -
v_gene: TRBV6-5

CDR3nt: TGTGCCAGCAGCTTCTCAGGGGTCCCCTACGAGCAGTACTTC
CDR3aa: CASSFSGVPYEQYF
j_gene: TRBJ2-7
abundance: few
d_gene: -
v_gene: TRBV7-2

CDR3nt: TGCGCCAGCAGCTTGGTCCAGGGAAGGGAAGAGCAGTTCTTC
CDR3aa: CASSLVQGREEQFF
j_gene: TRBJ2-1
abundance: many
d_gene: -
v_gene: TRBV5-1

CDR3nt: TGTGCCAGCAGCGGGACCACGGGGAATCAGCCCCAGCATTTT
CDR3aa: CASSGTTGNQPQHF
j_gene: TRBJ1-5
abundance: -
d_gene: -
v_gene: TRBV6-6

CDR3nt: TGCGCCAGCAGCCTGGTTAGGGGGAGGACTGAAGCTTTCTTT
CDR3aa: CASSLVRGRTEAFF
j_gene: TRBJ1-1
abundance: few
d_gene: -
v_gene: TRBV5-1

CDR3nt: TGTGCCAGCAGTTTGTCGACAGGCAGCACAGATACGCAGTATTTT
CDR3aa: CASSLSTGSTDTQYF
j_gene: TRBJ2-3
abundance: -
d_gene: -
v_gene: TRBV6-5

CDR3nt: TGTGCCAGCAGTTACTCCCGGACAGGAGTCGGGGAGCAGTACTTC
CDR3aa: CASSYSRTGVGEQYF
j_gene: TRBJ2-7
abundance: few
d_gene: TRBD1
v_gene: TRBV6-5